This T cell receptor (beta chain) was profiled in a study of blood T cell repertoires in COVID-19. Study background: Some COVID-19 samples were acute and others convalescent; all came from the United States, Italy and Spain. The analysed material was cDNA or gDNA that came from T cells, B-cell-depleted T cells, or PBMCs.

J gave up 5 bases and V 0 bases, and 4 bases lay outside the gene matches. The germline V gene has CDR1 SGHRS and CDR2 YFSETQ. This CDR3 is built from 15 residues. The Seattle patients, enrolled during active infection, were followed longitudinally. The table came from immunoSEQ multiplex PCR; TCRdb's copy has only in-frame clones and leaves some out. The sample lists 65,000 to 70,000 clones, around 87% seen once, with more than 15% in the top ten. This chain uses TRBV5-1 with TRBJ2-7; 11 nucleotides match TRBD1. The receptor's source is a man aged 40-49 years with COVID-19, enrolled during active disease. Source material: peripheral blood. CDR3 in amino acids: CASSLVWGQGDEQYF. In DNA, the CDR3 is TGCGCCAGCAGCTTGGTCTGGGGACAGGGGGACGAGCAGTACTTC.